This TCR beta chain was recorded in a study of PD-1 blockade in classical Hodgkin lymphoma. Broader study findings: Baseline TCR diversity was reportedly lower in newly diagnosed patients than healthy donors. Patients who responded completely had about the same baseline diversity as newly diagnosed patients.

Only one count was recorded for this clone. The antigen is undetermined. Every patient was affected by relapse after autologous stem cell transplantation, while exposure to brentuximab vedotin was not uniform. Purification of CD4+ T cells from thawed PBMCs was achieved by magnetic negative selection. V lost 5 bases, J lost 3 bases, and 16 bases lay in between. CDR3 length: 15 residues. Germline-derived CDR1 and CDR2 are GTSNPN and SVGIG (reference sequence). TCRdb keeps only in-frame clones here, not all; method: immunoSEQ multiplex PCR. Here the sample spans over 30,000 clones, 80% to 95% being singletons.

Sequenced material: CD4+ T cells from blood, taken at baseline. The chain joins TRBV30 to TRBJ2-2; the D gene is possibly TRBD2 (5 bases). The sequence came from a human donor with classical Hodgkin lymphoma. CDR3 loop: CAWDAGAEDTGELFF. The DNA for the CDR3 is TGTGCCTGGGACGCGGGCGCAGAGGACACCGGGGAGCTGTTTTTT.